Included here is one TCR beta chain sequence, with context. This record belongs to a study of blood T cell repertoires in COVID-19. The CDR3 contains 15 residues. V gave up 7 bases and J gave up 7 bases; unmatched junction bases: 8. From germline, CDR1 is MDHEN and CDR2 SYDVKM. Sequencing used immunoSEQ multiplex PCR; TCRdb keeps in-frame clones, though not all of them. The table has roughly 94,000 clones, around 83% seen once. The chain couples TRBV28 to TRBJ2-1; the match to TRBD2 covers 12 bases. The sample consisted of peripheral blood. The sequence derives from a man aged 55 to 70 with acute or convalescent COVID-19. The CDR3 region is CASNPGGTSGNEQFF. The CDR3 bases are TGTGCCAGCAATCCAGGCGGGACTAGCGGGAATGAGCAGTTCTTC.